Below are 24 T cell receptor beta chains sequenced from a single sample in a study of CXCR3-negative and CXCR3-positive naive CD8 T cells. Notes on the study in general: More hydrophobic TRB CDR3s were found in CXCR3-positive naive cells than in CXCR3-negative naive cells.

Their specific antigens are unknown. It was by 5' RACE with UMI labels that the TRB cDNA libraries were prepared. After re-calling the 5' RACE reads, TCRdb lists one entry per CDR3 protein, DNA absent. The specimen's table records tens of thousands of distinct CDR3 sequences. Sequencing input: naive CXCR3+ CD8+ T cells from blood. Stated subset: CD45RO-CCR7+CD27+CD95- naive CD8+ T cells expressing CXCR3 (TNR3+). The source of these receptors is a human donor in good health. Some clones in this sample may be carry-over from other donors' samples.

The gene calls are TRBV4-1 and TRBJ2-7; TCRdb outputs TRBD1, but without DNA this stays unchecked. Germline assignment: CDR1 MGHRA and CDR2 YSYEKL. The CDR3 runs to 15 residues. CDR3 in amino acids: CASSLGTGSYYEQYF.

The CDR3 spells CSVEWNTGELFF. The rearrangement joins TRBV20-1 to TRBJ2-2. Per the germline V gene, CDR1 is DFQATT and CDR2 is SNEGSKA (reference sequence). This CDR3 has 12 amino acids.

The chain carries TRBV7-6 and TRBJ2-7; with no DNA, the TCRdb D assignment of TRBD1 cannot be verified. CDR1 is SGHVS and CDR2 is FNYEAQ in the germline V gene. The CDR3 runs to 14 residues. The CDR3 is CACSYRGVVDEQYF. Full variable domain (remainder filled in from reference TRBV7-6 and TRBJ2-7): GAGVSQSPRYKVTKRGQDVALRCDPISGHVSLYWYRQALGQGPEFLTYFNYEAQQDKSGLPNDRFSAERPEGSISTLTIQRTEQRDSAMYRCACSYRGVVDEQYFGPGTRLTVT.

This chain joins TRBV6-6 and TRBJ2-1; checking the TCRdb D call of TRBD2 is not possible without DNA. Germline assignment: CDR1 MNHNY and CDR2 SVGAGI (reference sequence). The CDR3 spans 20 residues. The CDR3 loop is CASSYSIAGAGQGSYNEQFF.

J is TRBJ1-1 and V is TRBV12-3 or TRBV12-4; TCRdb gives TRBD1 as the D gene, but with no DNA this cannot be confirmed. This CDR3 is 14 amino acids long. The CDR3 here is CASNPQALRTEAFF.

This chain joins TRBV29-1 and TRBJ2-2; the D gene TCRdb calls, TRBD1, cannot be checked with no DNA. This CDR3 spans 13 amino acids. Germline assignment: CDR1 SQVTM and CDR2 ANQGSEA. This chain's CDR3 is CSVEDRGPGELFF.

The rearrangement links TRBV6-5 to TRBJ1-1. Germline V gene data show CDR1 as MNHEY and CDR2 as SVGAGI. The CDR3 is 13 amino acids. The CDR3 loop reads CASSYSISGEAFF.

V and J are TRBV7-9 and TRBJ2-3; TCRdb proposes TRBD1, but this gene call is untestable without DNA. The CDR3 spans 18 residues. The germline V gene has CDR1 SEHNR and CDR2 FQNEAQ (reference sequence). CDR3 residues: CASSRKKGDRDPTDTQYF.

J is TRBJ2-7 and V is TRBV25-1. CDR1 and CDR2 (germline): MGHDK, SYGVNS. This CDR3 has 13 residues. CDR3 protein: CASSVGRSYEQYF.

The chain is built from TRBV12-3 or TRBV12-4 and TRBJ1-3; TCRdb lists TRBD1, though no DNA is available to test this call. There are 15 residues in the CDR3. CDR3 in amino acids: CASSSGTGVGNTIYF.

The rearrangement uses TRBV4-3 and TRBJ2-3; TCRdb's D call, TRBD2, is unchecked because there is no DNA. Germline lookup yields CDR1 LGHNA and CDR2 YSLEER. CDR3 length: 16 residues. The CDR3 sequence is CASSQDPAGTTDTQYF.

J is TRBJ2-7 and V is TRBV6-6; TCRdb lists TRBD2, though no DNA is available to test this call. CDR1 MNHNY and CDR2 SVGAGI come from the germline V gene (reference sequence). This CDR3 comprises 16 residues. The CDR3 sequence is CASSYSTLAGGGEQYF.

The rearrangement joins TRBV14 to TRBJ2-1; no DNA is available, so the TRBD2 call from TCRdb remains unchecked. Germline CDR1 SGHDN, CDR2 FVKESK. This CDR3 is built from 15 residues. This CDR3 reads CASSDRASGYNEQFF. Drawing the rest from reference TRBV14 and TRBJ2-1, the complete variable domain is EAGVTQFPSHSVIEKGQTVTLRCDPISGHDNLYWYRRVMGKEIKFLLHFVKESKQDESGMPNNRFLAERTGGTYSTLKVQPAELEDSGVYFCASSDRASGYNEQFFGPGTRLTVL.

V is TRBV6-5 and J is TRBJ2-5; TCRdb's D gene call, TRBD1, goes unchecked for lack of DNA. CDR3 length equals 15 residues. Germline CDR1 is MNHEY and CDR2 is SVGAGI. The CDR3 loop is CASSTGQGLSGTQYF.

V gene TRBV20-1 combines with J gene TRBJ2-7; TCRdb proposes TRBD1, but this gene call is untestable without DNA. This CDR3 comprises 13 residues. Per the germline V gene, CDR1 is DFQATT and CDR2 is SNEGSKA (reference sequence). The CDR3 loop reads CSARGQEEDEQYF.

The CDR3 here is CSVEEPLVGNEQFF. The gene calls are TRBV29-1 and TRBJ2-1; with no DNA, the TCRdb D assignment of TRBD2 cannot be verified. The CDR3 contains 14 residues. The germline V gene encodes CDR1 SQVTM and CDR2 ANQGSEA.

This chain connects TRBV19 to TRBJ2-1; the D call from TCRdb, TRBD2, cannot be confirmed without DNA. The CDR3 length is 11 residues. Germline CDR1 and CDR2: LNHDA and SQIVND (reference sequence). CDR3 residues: CASSSGGIEFF.

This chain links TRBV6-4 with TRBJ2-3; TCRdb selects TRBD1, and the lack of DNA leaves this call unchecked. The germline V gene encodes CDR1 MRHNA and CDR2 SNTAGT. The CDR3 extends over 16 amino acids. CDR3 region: CASSYRGDRGTDTQYF.

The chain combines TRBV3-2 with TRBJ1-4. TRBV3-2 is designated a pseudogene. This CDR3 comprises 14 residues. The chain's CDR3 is CASSPRHLNEKLFF.

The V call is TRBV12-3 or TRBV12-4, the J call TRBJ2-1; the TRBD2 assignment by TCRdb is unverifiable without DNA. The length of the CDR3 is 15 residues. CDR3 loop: CASSLSGRLNNEQFF.

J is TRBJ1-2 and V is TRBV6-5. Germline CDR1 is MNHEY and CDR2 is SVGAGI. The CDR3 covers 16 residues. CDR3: CASSYSDSDPFYGYTF.

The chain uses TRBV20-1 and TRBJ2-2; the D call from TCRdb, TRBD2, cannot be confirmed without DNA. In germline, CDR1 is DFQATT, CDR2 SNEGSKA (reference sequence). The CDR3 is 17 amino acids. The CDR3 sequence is CSAREDRASGRTGELFF.

The CDR3 here is CATSRDPTDTQYF. The rearrangement links TRBV15 to TRBJ2-3. This CDR3 comprises 13 residues. The V gene's germline CDR1 is LNHNV and CDR2 YYDKDF (reference sequence). Supplemented by reference TRBV15 and TRBJ2-3, the full variable domain reads DAMVIQNPRYQVTQFGKPVTLSCSQTLNHNVMYWYQQKSSQAPKLLFHYYDKDFNNEADTPDNFQSRRPNTSFCFLDIRSPGLGDTAMYLCATSRDPTDTQYFGPGTRLTVL.

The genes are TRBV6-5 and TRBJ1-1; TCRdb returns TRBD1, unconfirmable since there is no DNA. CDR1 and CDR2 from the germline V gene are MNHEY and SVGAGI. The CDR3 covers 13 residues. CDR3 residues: CASSTTGDTEAFF.